The 6 T cell receptor beta chains below come from one sample, sequenced in a study of blood T cell repertoires in COVID-19. The repertoire was sequenced with immunoSEQ multiplex PCR; TCRdb's copy has only in-frame clones and lacks some. The profile shows about 14,000 clones, 70% to 85% of them singletons. Sequencing input: peripheral blood. These receptors were collected from a woman aged 45-60 years with active or convalescent COVID-19.

V gene TRBV24-1 combines with J gene TRBJ2-3, with 7 positions matching TRBD2. The length of the CDR3 is 14 residues. From germline, CDR1 is KGHDR and CDR2 SFDVKD. Losses at the gene ends were 4 bases for V and 6 bases for J; bases not matched to a gene: 6. The CDR3 loop is CATSDPTSRDTQYF. The CDR3 bases are TGTGCCACCAGTGACCCGACTAGCCGGGATACGCAGTATTTT.

V and J are TRBV6-5 and TRBJ2-7, with 8 bases fitting TRBD1. V lost 6 bases and J lost 3; bases outside the gene matches: 7. From germline, CDR1 is MNHEY and CDR2 SVGAGI. This CDR3 has 14 residues. CDR3 in amino acids: CASRVQGGLYEQYF. CDR3 DNA: TGTGCCAGCAGAGTACAGGGGGGTCTCTACGAGCAGTACTTC.

The CDR3 region is CASSLPGNYGYTF. CDR3 bases: TGTGCCAGCAGTTTACCGGGTAACTATGGCTACACCTTC. This chain connects TRBV28 to TRBJ1-2, with D unclear. CDR1 is MDHEN and CDR2 is SYDVKM in the germline V gene. The length of the CDR3 is 13 residues. With 2 bases removed from V and 1 base from J, the gap between germline ends came to 5 bases.

V is TRBV5-1 and J is TRBJ2-1; the match to TRBD2 covers 9 bases. The CDR3 is 16 residues long. The V and J ends lost 0 bases and 3 bases, in that order; junction bases with no gene match: 4. The V gene's germline CDR1 is SGHRS and CDR2 YFSETQ. Written as DNA, the CDR3 is TGCGCCAGCAGCTTGGAAGGACTAGCGAGCTACAATGAGCAGTTCTTC. Its protein is CASSLEGLASYNEQFF.

The V call is TRBV20-1, the J call TRBJ2-1, with 11 nucleotides matching TRBD2. CDR1 is DFQATT, CDR2 SNEGSKA, per germline (reference sequence). V trimming: 3 bases; J trimming: 4 bases; junction bases outside the gene matches: 5. This CDR3 has 15 amino acids. CDR3 DNA: TGCAGTGCTAGTAAGGGACTAGCGGCATACAATGAGCAGTTCTTC. This encodes CSASKGLAAYNEQFF.

The chain recombines TRBV27 with TRBJ1-5; D is uncertain. CDR1 is MNHEY and CDR2 is SMNVEV in the germline V gene (reference sequence). The V end lost 2 bases, the J end lost 6 bases, and 8 bases lay between the germline ends. The CDR3 is made up of 13 amino acids. CDR3 DNA: TGTGCCAGCAGTTTAGACAATTTTCAGCCCCAGCATTTT. Protein: CASSLDNFQPQHF.